These T cell receptor beta chains were read from a single sample in a study of CD4 T cells in relation to SARS-CoV-2 and coronaviruses. Profiled with immunoSEQ multiplex PCR; TCRdb holds only in-frame clones, not every one. The sample carries some 29,000 clones, around three quarters recorded once. No antigen has been assigned to these receptors. Material for sequencing was CD4+ T cells from PBMCs, cultured in vitro. These receptors all come from a human donor in good health. CDR3s leave out the opening cysteine and the closing phenylalanine or tryptophan. The order of the fields is J gene, V gene, CDR3 protein.

J gene: TRBJ2-3
V gene: TRBV2
CDR3 protein: ASSERGGPDTQY

J gene: TRBJ2-2
V gene: TRBV18
CDR3 protein: ASSPDTGENTGELF

J gene: TRBJ2-2
V gene: TRBV5-1
CDR3 protein: ASRLAGGTGELF

J gene: TRBJ2-1
V gene: TRBV12-5
CDR3 protein: ASGLGQAGVGRSEQF

J gene: TRBJ1-5
V gene: TRBV3-1/TRBV3-2
CDR3 protein: ASSQGAGQPQH

J gene: TRBJ1-4
V gene: TRBV3-1/TRBV3-2
CDR3 protein: ASSPGQGPGEKLF

J gene: TRBJ2-5
V gene: TRBV7-9
CDR3 protein: ASSFSAGRQETQY

J gene: TRBJ1-5
V gene: TRBV7-2
CDR3 protein: ASSSPDEGWNQPQH

J gene: TRBJ2-7
V gene: TRBV19
CDR3 protein: ASSSDREGEQY

J gene: TRBJ2-3
V gene: TRBV5-4
CDR3 protein: ASSLGLAESTDTQY

J gene: TRBJ2-3
V gene: TRBV7-2
CDR3 protein: ASSLERGAGTQY

J gene: TRBJ2-1
V gene: TRBV18
CDR3 protein: ASSLPLGEQF

J gene: TRBJ2-7
V gene: TRBV6-5
CDR3 protein: ASSESGRGGEQY

J gene: TRBJ1-2
V gene: TRBV9
CDR3 protein: ASSPSKGGYT

J gene: TRBJ2-4
V gene: TRBV18
CDR3 protein: ASSPAGGGKNIQY

J gene: TRBJ1-1
V gene: TRBV7-2
CDR3 protein: ASRLDRGNTEAF

J gene: TRBJ2-1
V gene: TRBV7-2
CDR3 protein: ASSWSAGVSYNEQF

J gene: TRBJ2-7
V gene: TRBV5-1
CDR3 protein: ASSLQASGAYEQY

J gene: TRBJ2-1
V gene: TRBV29-1
CDR3 protein: SVERGAAVNEQF

J gene: TRBJ2-1
V gene: TRBV4-1
CDR3 protein: ASSQATSGLNNEQF

J gene: TRBJ2-4
V gene: TRBV27
CDR3 protein: ASSLTVRGVKNIQY

J gene: TRBJ2-7
V gene: TRBV6-2/TRBV6-3
CDR3 protein: ASSYTTETLYEQY

J gene: TRBJ2-7
V gene: TRBV2
CDR3 protein: ASSALVGGDYEQY

J gene: TRBJ1-1
V gene: TRBV6-5
CDR3 protein: ASREQGGTEAF

J gene: TRBJ2-7
V gene: TRBV9
CDR3 protein: ASSSDLSYDEQY

J gene: TRBJ2-2
V gene: TRBV6-2/TRBV6-3
CDR3 protein: ASSYSPSGGSGELF

J gene: TRBJ1-6
V gene: TRBV7-9
CDR3 protein: ASSSRGTDNSPLH

J gene: TRBJ2-5
V gene: TRBV3-1/TRBV3-2
CDR3 protein: ASSQVFGRGSQETQY

J gene: TRBJ1-4
V gene: TRBV10-1
CDR3 protein: ASSDYSRDSGKLF

J gene: TRBJ2-6
V gene: TRBV27
CDR3 protein: ASRPRGSGANVLT

J gene: TRBJ2-3
V gene: TRBV7-9
CDR3 protein: ASTPRASQSTDTQY

J gene: TRBJ1-5
V gene: TRBV6-5
CDR3 protein: ASSYDSNQPQH

J gene: TRBJ1-1
V gene: TRBV5-6
CDR3 protein: ASSYRVHTEAF

J gene: TRBJ1-2
V gene: TRBV7-9
CDR3 protein: ASSSPGGYT

J gene: TRBJ2-1
V gene: TRBV11-3
CDR3 protein: ASSPGVVAAYNEQF

J gene: TRBJ2-3
V gene: TRBV5-1
CDR3 protein: ASSATSGTSTDTQY

J gene: TRBJ1-3
V gene: TRBV4-1
CDR3 protein: ASSQRGGQSSGNTIY

J gene: TRBJ1-1
V gene: TRBV6-2/TRBV6-3
CDR3 protein: ASSYDRNTEAF

J gene: TRBJ2-1
V gene: TRBV4-1
CDR3 protein: ASSQGTSGRGRQF

J gene: TRBJ1-1
V gene: TRBV5-1
CDR3 protein: ASSQFGHLNTEAF